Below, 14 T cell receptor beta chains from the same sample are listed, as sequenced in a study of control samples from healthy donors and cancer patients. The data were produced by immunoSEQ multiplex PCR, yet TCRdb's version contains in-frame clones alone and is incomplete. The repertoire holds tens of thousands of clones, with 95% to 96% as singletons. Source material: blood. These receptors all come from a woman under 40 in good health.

The CDR3 DNA is TGTGCTAGTGGTTCGGCTAGCGGGAGTCTCAACGAGCAGTACTTC. Translated: CASGSASGSLNEQYF. V is TRBV12-5 and J is TRBJ2-7, with TRBD2 matching 10 bases. The V gene end was trimmed by 4 bases and the J gene end by 5 bases; junction bases not matched to a gene: 8. The CDR3 contains 15 residues. Per germline, CDR1 LGHNT and CDR2 FRNRAP.

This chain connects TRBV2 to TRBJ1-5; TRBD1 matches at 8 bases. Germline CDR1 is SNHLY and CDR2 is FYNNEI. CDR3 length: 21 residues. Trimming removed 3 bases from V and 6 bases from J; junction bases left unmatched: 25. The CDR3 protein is CASSDIWSGTGIQEGRQPQHF. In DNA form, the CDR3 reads TGTGCCAGCAGTGACATCTGGAGCGGGACAGGAATTCAAGAAGGGCGTCAGCCCCAGCATTTT.

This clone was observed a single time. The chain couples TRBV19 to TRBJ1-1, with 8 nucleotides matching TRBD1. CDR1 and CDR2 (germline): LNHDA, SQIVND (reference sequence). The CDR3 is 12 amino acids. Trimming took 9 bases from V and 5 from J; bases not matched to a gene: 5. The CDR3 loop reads CASTTGVTEAFF. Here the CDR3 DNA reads TGTGCCAGCACGACAGGGGTTACTGAAGCTTTCTTT.

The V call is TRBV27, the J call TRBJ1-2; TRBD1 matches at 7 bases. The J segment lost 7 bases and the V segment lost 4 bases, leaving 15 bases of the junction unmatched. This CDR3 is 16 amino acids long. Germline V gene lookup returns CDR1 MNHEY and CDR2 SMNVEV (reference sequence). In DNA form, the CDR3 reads TGTGCCAGCAGTTACGGGCCCGACAGGGATCACTTTGGCTACACCTTC. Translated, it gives CASSYGPDRDHFGYTF.

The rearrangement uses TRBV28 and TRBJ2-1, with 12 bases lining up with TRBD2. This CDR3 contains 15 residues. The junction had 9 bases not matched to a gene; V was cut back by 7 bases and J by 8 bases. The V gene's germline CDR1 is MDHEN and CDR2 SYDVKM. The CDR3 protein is CASTLMTSGSHEQFF. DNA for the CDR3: TGTGCCAGCACCCTTATGACTAGCGGGAGCCATGAGCAGTTCTTC. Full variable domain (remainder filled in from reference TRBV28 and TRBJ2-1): DVKVTQSSRYLVKRTGEKVFLECVQDMDHENMFWYRQDPGLGLRLIYFSYDVKMKEKGDIPEGYSVSREKKERFSLILESASTNQTSMYLCASTLMTSGSHEQFFGPGTRLTVL.

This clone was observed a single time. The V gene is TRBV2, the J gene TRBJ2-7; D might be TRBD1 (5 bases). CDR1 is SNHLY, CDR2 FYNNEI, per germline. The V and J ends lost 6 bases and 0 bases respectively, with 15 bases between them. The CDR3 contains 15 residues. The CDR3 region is CASRYTGNPSYEQYF. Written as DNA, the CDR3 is TGTGCCAGCAGATATACAGGAAACCCCTCCTACGAGCAGTACTTC. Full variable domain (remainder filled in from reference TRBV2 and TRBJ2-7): EPEVTQTPSHQVTQMGQEVILRCVPISNHLYFYWYRQILGQKVEFLVSFYNNEISEKSEIFDDQFSVERPDGSNFTLKIRSTKLEDSAMYFCASRYTGNPSYEQYFGPGTRLTVT.

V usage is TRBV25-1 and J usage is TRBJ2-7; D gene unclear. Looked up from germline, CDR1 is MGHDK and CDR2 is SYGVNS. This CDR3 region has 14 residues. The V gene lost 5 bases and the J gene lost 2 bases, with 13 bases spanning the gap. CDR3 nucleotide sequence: TGTGCCAGCAGTCCCCTTGGGGTCCCCTACGAGCAGTACTTC. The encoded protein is CASSPLGVPYEQYF.

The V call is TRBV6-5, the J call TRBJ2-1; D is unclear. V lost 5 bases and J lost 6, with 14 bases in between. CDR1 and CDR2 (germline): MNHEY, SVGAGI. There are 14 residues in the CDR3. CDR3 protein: CASSHRAEPNEQFF. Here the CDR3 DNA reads TGTGCCAGCAGTCACCGGGCAGAACCCAATGAGCAGTTCTTC.

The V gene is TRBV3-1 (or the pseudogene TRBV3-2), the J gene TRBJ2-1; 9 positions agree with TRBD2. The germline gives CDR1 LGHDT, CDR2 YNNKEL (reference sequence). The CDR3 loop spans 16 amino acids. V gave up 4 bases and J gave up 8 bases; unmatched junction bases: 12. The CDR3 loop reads CASSPPLAGLYHEQFF. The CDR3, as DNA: TGTGCCAGCAGCCCCCCCCTAGCGGGATTGTATCATGAGCAGTTCTTC.

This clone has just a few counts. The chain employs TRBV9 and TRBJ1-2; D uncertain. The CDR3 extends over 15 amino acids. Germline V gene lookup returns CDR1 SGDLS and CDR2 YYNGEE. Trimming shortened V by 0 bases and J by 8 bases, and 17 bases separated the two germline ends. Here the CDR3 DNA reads TGTGCCAGCAGCGTAGACCAGAGGGTAATGGGAGGCTACACCTTC. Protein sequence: CASSVDQRVMGGYTF.

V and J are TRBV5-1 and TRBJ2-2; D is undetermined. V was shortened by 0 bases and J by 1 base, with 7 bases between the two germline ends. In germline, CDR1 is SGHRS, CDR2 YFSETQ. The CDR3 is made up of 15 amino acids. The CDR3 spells CASSLGHRNTGELFF. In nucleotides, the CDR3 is TGCGCCAGCAGCTTGGGTCACAGGAACACCGGGGAGCTGTTTTTT.

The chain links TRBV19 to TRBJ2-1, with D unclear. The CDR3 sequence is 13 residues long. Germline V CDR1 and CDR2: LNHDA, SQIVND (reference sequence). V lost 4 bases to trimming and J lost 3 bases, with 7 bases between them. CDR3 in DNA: TGTGCCAGTAGTAGTGGACGCTACAATGAGCAGTTCTTC. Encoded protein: CASSSGRYNEQFF.

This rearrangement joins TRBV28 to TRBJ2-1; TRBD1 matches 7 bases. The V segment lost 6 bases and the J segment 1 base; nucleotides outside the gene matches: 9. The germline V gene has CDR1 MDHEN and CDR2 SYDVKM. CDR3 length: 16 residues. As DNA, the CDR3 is TGTGCCAGCAGCTCACAGGGGACCGATTCCTACAATGAGCAGTTCTTC. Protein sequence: CASSSQGTDSYNEQFF.

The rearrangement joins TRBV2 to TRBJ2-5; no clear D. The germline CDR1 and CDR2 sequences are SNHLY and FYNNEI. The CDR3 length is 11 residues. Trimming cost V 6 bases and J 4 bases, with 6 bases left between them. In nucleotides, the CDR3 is TGTGCCAGCAGGGAGTCAGAGACCCAGTACTTC. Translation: CASRESETQYF.